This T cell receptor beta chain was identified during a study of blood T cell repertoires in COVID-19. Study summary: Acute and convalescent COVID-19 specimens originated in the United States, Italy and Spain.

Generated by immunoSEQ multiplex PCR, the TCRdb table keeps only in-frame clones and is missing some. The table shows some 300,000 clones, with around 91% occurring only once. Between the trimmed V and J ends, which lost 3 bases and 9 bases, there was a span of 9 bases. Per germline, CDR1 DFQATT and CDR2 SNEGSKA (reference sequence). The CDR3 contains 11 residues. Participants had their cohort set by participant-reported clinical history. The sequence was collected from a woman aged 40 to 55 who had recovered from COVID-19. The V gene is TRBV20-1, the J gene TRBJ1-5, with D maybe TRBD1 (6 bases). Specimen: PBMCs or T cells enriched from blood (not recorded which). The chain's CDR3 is CSASRGGPQHF. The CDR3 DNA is TGCAGTGCTAGTCGAGGGGGGCCCCAGCATTTT.